Listed below are T cell receptor beta chains from one sample, sequenced in a study of response to subunit inactivated influenza vaccine. TCRdb re-called the RT-PCR reads through MiXCR, storing one row per CDR3 protein. This sample has about 700,000 distinct CDR3 sequences, with approximately 15% found just once. The sample consisted of PBMCs from blood, taken 14 to 15 days before vaccination. These receptors were obtained from a man aged 50-59 years who received an inactivated influenza vaccine. The CDR3 runs from the conserved cysteine through the conserved F or W. D genes are given only for firm matches. Some rows have no size entry. The others give once, few or many, or a class for an expanded clone.

D gene	CDR3 length	V gene	J gene	clone size	CDR3 protein	CDR3 DNA
NA	14	TRBV12-3/TRBV12-4	TRBJ2-7	few	CASSPGGYSYEQYF	TGTGCCAGCAGTCCCGGGGGCTACTCCTACGAGCAGTACTTC
NA	15	TRBV7-2	TRBJ2-2	NA	CASSPSGGSTGELFF	TGTGCCAGCAGCCCGAGTGGGGGTAGCACCGGGGAGCTGTTTTTT
TRBD1	14	TRBV5-4	TRBJ2-1	few	CASSLIGGGNEQFF	TGTGCCAGCAGCTTAATAGGGGGCGGGAATGAGCAGTTCTTC
TRBD2	15	TRBV27	TRBJ2-1	NA	CASSLAGGTFNEQFF	TGTGCCAGCAGCTTAGCGGGAGGGACATTCAATGAGCAGTTCTTC
TRBD2	15	TRBV20-1	TRBJ2-1	NA	CSARSTSGGGFEQIF	TGCAGTGCTAGGTCCACTAGCGGGGGCGGGTTTGAGCAAATCTTC
TRBD1	16	TRBV6-5	TRBJ2-5	few	CASSFSGTGHKETQYF	TGTGCCAGCAGTTTTTCCGGGACAGGGCATAAAGAGACCCAGTACTTC
TRBD2	16	TRBV5-1	TRBJ2-1	once	CASSSISGGGYNVQFF	TGCGCCAGCAGCTCCATTAGCGGGGGCGGTTACAATGTGCAGTTCTTC
TRBD2	13	TRBV20-1	TRBJ2-5	NA	CSERSSGQETQYF	TGCAGTGAACGCTCTAGCGGGCAAGAGACCCAGTACTTC
NA	12	TRBV20-1	TRBJ2-1	many	CSARDWDNEQFF	TGCAGTGCTAGAGATTGGGACAATGAGCAGTTCTTC
NA	17	TRBV24-1	TRBJ2-3	NA	CATSDSSRADPTDTQYF	TGTGCCACCAGTGATTCCTCCCGGGCGGATCCCACAGATACGCAGTATTTT
TRBD1	15	TRBV5-1	TRBJ1-4	NA	CASSLATGTNEKLFF	TGCGCCAGCAGCTTGGCGACAGGGACTAATGAAAAACTGTTTTTT
TRBD2	18	TRBV5-1	TRBJ2-7	many	CASSLAGASGLVYYEQYF	TGCGCCAGCAGCTTGGCCGGGGCTAGCGGGTTGGTCTACTACGAGCAGTACTTC
NA	15	TRBV12-3/TRBV12-4	TRBJ1-2	few	CASSLANLGGYGYTF	TGTGCCAGCAGTTTAGCGAACTTAGGAGGGTATGGCTACACCTTC
NA	12	TRBV5-6	TRBJ2-7	NA	CASSLRRVTPYF	TGTGCCAGCAGCTTACGTCGAGTTACACCGTACTTC
NA	12	TRBV7-9	TRBJ1-5	NA	CASSPVTGPQHF	TGTGCCAGCAGCCCAGTAACTGGGCCCCAGCATTTT
NA	14	TRBV15	TRBJ1-1	few	CATSRVGMNTEAFF	TGTGCCACCAGCAGAGTGGGGATGAACACTGAAGCTTTCTTT
NA	15	TRBV20-1	TRBJ2-7	once	CSARLTARSSYEQYF	TGCAGTGCTCGACTGACAGCGCGAAGCTCCTACGAGCAGTACTTC
NA	14	TRBV6-4	TRBJ2-3	NA	CASSDRGSTDTQYF	TGTGCCAGCAGTGACCGGGGTAGCACAGATACGCAGTATTTT
NA	13	TRBV7-2	TRBJ2-7	NA	CASSWRRGYEQYF	TGTGCCAGCAGCTGGCGACGTGGCTACGAGCAGTACTTC
NA	16	TRBV10-3	TRBJ1-1	NA	CAISDNRLHRGTEAFF	TGTGCCATCAGTGATAACAGGCTACACCGCGGCACTGAAGCTTTCTTT
TRBD1	14	TRBV4-1	TRBJ2-1	NA	CASSQEDRGYEQFF	TGCGCCAGCAGCCAAGAGGACAGGGGATATGAGCAGTTCTTC
NA	15	TRBV4-3	TRBJ1-6	few	CASSPQTGKNSPLHF	TGCGCCAGCAGCCCCCAAACAGGGAAAAATTCACCCCTCCACTTT
TRBD1	17	TRBV13	TRBJ2-5	few	CASSSRTQTGEWETQYF	TGTGCCAGCAGCTCCCGAACGCAAACAGGGGAGTGGGAGACCCAGTACTTC
NA	18	TRBV28	TRBJ2-4	NA	CASSFGWASPGAKNIQYF	TGTGCCAGCAGTTTCGGTTGGGCGTCCCCTGGGGCCAAAAACATTCAGTACTTC
NA	16	TRBV12-3/TRBV12-4	TRBJ1-3	few	CASSLDPGDGGNTIYF	TGTGCCAGCAGTTTAGATCCAGGGGACGGGGGAAACACCATATATTTT
TRBD2	15	TRBV7-2	TRBJ2-5	few	CASSLIAGDQETQYF	TGTGCCAGCAGCTTAATAGCGGGTGATCAAGAGACCCAGTACTTC
NA	15	TRBV15	TRBJ2-2	many	CATSRAATRAGELFF	TGTGCCACCAGCAGAGCAGCGACCCGTGCCGGGGAGCTGTTTTTT